This T cell receptor beta chain was recovered during a study of siplizumab effects on memory and regulatory T cells. Study-wide points: Memory cells seemed less diverse than naive T cells, which seemed major alloresponse contributors. It was never confirmed that proliferating Tregs from siplizumab cultures were suppressive. Solely a minor proportion of alloreactive clones could be assigned to unstimulated subsets. Siplizumab led to significantly less abundant alloreactive sequences that could be traced back to unstimulated CD4+ memory cells.

There are 14 residues in the CDR3. The ends were cut back, 5 bases at V and 5 bases at J, with 11 bases in the middle. In germline, CDR1 is SGHRS, CDR2 YFSETQ. This clone was recorded only once. Its matching antigen is unknown. Clones were sequenced by immunoSEQ multiplex PCR, and TCRdb holds only the in-frame ones, with some missing. Found here are 90,000 to 120,000 clones, 94% of them singletons; the top ten hold approximately 0.58%. The clonotype comes from a human donor in good health. Sequencing input: Tregs sorted from blood. J is TRBJ1-6 and V is TRBV5-1; D uncertain. Here the CDR3 DNA reads TGCGCCAGCAGGCCCCACACAGATAATTCACCCCTCCACTTT. As protein: CASRPHTDNSPLHF.